This T cell receptor beta chain was documented in a study of PD-L1 blockade in urothelial cancer. On the study more broadly: Blood analyses occurred 3 weeks (second dose) and 6 weeks post treatment start. Blood yielded a median of 141,255 T cells per sample.

Each PCR had synthetic TCR analog templates added to it as a spike-in. Clones were sequenced by immunoSEQ multiplex PCR, and TCRdb holds only the in-frame ones, with some missing. The table has about 110,000 clones, approximately 90% seen once; the top ten hold around 3.7%. Documented time point: peripheral blood 6 weeks after treatment start. Each patient presented with locally advanced or metastatic urothelial carcinoma. After removal of 7 bases from V and 4 bases from J, the junction contained 7 bases not matched to a gene. The CDR3 has 15 amino acids. CDR1 is SNHLY, CDR2 FYNNEI, per germline. This TCR derives from a man in his fifties or sixties with urothelial cancer. The sequences come from PBMCs, collected around atezolizumab (anti-PD-L1) treatment. The chain couples TRBV2 to TRBJ2-7; 13 nucleotides align to TRBD2. The CDR3 sequence is CASTLGLAGLYEQYF. CDR3 nucleotides: TGTGCCAGCACCCTGGGACTAGCGGGGTTGTACGAGCAGTACTTC.